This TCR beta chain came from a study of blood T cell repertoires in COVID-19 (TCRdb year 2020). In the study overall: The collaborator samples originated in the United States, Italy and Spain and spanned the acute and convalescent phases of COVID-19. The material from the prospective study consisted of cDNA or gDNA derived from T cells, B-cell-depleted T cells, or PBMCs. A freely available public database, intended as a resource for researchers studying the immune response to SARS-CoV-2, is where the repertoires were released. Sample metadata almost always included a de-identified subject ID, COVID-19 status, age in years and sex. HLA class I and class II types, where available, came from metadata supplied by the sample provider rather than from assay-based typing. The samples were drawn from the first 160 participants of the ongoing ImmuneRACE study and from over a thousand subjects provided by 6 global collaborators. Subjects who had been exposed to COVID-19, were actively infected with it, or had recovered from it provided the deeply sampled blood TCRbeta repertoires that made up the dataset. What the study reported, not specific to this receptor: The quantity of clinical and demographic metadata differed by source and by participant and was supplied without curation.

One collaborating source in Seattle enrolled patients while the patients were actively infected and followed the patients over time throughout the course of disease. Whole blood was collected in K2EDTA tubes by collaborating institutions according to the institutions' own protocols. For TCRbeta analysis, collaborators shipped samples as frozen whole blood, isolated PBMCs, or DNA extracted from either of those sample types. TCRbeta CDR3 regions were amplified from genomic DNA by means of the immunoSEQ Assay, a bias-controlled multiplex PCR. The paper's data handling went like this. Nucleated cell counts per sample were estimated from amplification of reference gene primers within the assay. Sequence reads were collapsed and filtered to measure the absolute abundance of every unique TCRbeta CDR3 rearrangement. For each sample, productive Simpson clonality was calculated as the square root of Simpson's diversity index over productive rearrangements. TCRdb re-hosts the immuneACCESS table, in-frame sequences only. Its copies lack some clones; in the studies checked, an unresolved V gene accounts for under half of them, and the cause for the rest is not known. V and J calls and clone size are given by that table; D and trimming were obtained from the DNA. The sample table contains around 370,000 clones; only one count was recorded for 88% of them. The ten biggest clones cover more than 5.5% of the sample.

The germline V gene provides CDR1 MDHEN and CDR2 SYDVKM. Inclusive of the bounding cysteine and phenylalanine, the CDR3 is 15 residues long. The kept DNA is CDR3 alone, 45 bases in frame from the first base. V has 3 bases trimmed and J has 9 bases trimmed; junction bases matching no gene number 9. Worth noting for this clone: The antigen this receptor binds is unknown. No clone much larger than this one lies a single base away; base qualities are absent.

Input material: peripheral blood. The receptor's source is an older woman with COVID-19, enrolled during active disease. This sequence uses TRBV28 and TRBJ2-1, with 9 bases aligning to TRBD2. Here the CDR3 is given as CASSFKTSGFLEQFF. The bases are TGTGCCAGCAGTTTCAAGACTAGCGGCTTTCTTGAGCAGTTCTTC.